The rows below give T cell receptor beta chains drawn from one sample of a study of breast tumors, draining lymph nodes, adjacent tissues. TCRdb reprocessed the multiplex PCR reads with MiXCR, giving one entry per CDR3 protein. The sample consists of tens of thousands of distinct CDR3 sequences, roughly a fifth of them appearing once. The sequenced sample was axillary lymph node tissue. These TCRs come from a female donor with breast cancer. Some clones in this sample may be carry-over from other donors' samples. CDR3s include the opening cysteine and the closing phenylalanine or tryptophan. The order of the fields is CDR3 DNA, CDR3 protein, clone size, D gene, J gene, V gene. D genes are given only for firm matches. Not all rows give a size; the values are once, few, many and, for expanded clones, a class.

DNA: TGTGCCATCGGTCATGGCTACACCTTC
CDR3: CAIGHGYTF
size: many
D: .
J: TRBJ1-2
V: TRBV10-3

DNA: TGTGCCAGTAGTGTCGCTAGCGGGAGGTTCTACGAGCAGTACTTC
CDR3: CASSVASGRFYEQYF
size: many
D: TRBD2
J: TRBJ2-7
V: TRBV19

DNA: TGCGCCAGCAGGCTGGGGGCGTCGCGGGAAAAACTGTTTTTT
CDR3: CASRLGASREKLFF
size: many
D: .
J: TRBJ1-4
V: TRBV5-1

DNA: TGTGCCAGTGGGAGCGGGAGGGCCCGTACAGATACGCAGTATTTT
CDR3: CASGSGRARTDTQYF
size: many
D: TRBD2
J: TRBJ2-3
V: TRBV19

DNA: TGTGCCAGTAGTACAATTGCAGGGGCGAGGTCAGATACGCAGTATTTT
CDR3: CASSTIAGARSDTQYF
size: many
D: .
J: TRBJ2-3
V: TRBV19

DNA: TGCAGTGCTAGAGTAGTCCGGGACAGAGAGACCCAGTACTTC
CDR3: CSARVVRDRETQYF
size: many
D: TRBD1
J: TRBJ2-5
V: TRBV20-1

DNA: TGCGCCAGCAGCCGTACAGGAACAGATACGCAGTATTTT
CDR3: CASSRTGTDTQYF
size: many
D: .
J: TRBJ2-3
V: TRBV4-3

DNA: TGTGCCAGCAGTGACGGACAGGGGGCCACAACTAATGAAAAACTGTTTTTT
CDR3: CASSDGQGATTNEKLFF
size: many
D: TRBD1
J: TRBJ1-4
V: TRBV2

DNA: TGCAGTGCTCTCCGTATGGCTAGCGGCCACTACGAGCAGTACTTC
CDR3: CSALRMASGHYEQYF
size: .
D: TRBD2
J: TRBJ2-7
V: TRBV20-1

DNA: TGTGCCAGCAGTCCAACAGGGGTCTGGTATTACGAGCAGTACTTC
CDR3: CASSPTGVWYYEQYF
size: many
D: TRBD1
J: TRBJ2-7
V: TRBV6-5

DNA: TGTGCCAGCAGTGATGGGTGGGGACTAGCGGGAGGAAACACTCAGTACTTC
CDR3: CASSDGWGLAGGNTQYF
size: .
D: TRBD2
J: TRBJ2-4
V: TRBV2

DNA: TGTGCCACCAGTGATCCGCTGGGACTAGCGGGAGCCCTGTATTTT
CDR3: CATSDPLGLAGALYF
size: many
D: TRBD2
J: TRBJ2-3
V: TRBV24-1

DNA: TGCAGTGCTCTTACCCAAGAGACCCAGTACTTC
CDR3: CSALTQETQYF
size: many
D: .
J: TRBJ2-5
V: TRBV20-1

DNA: TGTGCCAGCCGGACACTTCAACCCACAGATACGCAGTATTTT
CDR3: CASRTLQPTDTQYF
size: .
D: .
J: TRBJ2-3
V: TRBV6-2/TRBV6-3

DNA: TGCGCCAGCAGCCAAGGGACTATGAGGTCGTACGAGCAGTACTTC
CDR3: CASSQGTMRSYEQYF
size: many
D: .
J: TRBJ2-7
V: TRBV4-3

DNA: TGTGCTAGTGCAACCGACAGGGGAAGGCCAGATACGCAGTATTTT
CDR3: CASATDRGRPDTQYF
size: many
D: TRBD1
J: TRBJ2-3
V: TRBV12-5

DNA: TGTGCCAGCAGTTACATGGGGACAGGGCCCAGAGATACGCAGTATTTT
CDR3: CASSYMGTGPRDTQYF
size: .
D: TRBD1
J: TRBJ2-3
V: TRBV6-5

DNA: TGTGCCAGCAGCTTGAGGTATATAGGGGCGACCTCTGGAAACACCATATATTTT
CDR3: CASSLRYIGATSGNTIYF
size: many
D: .
J: TRBJ1-3
V: TRBV5-6

DNA: TGTGCCATCAGTGAGACGGGACTGCGCGCTAGCACAGATACGCAGTATTTT
CDR3: CAISETGLRASTDTQYF
size: many
D: .
J: TRBJ2-3
V: TRBV10-3

DNA: TGCAGTGCTAGAGAGACAGGTTCAGATACGCAGTATTTT
CDR3: CSARETGSDTQYF
size: many
D: .
J: TRBJ2-3
V: TRBV20-1

DNA: TGTGCCAGCAGCTTGGGACCCTCCAATGAGCAGTTCTTC
CDR3: CASSLGPSNEQFF
size: many
D: .
J: TRBJ2-1
V: TRBV5-6

DNA: TGTGCCAGCAGCGATGGGGGGTGGAGCACAGATACGCAGTATTTT
CDR3: CASSDGGWSTDTQYF
size: many
D: .
J: TRBJ2-3
V: TRBV14

DNA: TGTGCCAGCAGCTTCCGGGACAGGGGCTACGAGCAGTACTTC
CDR3: CASSFRDRGYEQYF
size: many
D: TRBD1
J: TRBJ2-7
V: TRBV5-6

DNA: TGTGCCAGCAGCTTAAGTTTTAGTGGGGTCTACGAGCAGTACTTC
CDR3: CASSLSFSGVYEQYF
size: many
D: .
J: TRBJ2-7
V: TRBV7-2